The rows below give T cell receptor beta chains drawn from one sample of a study of graft-versus-host responses after intestinal transplantation. No antigen is known for these receptors. Using immunoSEQ multiplex PCR, the repertoire was profiled, and TCRdb retains in-frame clones only, with some absent. The sample has some 140,000 clones; approximately 94% are singletons. The sample in question was unstimulated CD4+ T cells sorted from spleen or lymph node cells, obtained before intestinal transplant. All receptors derive from a human donor who received an intestinal transplant. Both conserved end residues are part of each CDR3. The D gene is left open where the match is weak. Size is stated for part of the rows, as once, few or many counts, or as a class when the clone is expanded.

d_call: .
clone_size: once
j_call: TRBJ2-5
v_call: TRBV28
cdr3_nt: TGTGCCAGCAGTTTGATGGAGACCCAGTACTTC
cdr3_aa: CASSLMETQYF

d_call: .
clone_size: .
j_call: TRBJ2-3
v_call: TRBV5-1
cdr3_nt: TGCGCCAGCAGCTTGGCCGACACTACTAGCACAGATACGCAGTATTTT
cdr3_aa: CASSLADTTSTDTQYF

d_call: .
clone_size: .
j_call: TRBJ2-3
v_call: TRBV18
cdr3_nt: TGTGCCAGCTCACCACCAGGCACCTCGAGCACAGATACGCAGTATTTT
cdr3_aa: CASSPPGTSSTDTQYF

d_call: TRBD1
clone_size: many
j_call: TRBJ2-7
v_call: TRBV5-4
cdr3_nt: TGTGCCAGCAGCTTGTGGGGACAGAAGAACTACGAGCAGTACTTC
cdr3_aa: CASSLWGQKNYEQYF

d_call: TRBD2
clone_size: .
j_call: TRBJ2-1
v_call: TRBV7-9
cdr3_nt: TGTGCCAGCAGCCGCGGGGGGTCTAGTGACAATGAGCAGTTCTTC
cdr3_aa: CASSRGGSSDNEQFF

d_call: .
clone_size: once
j_call: TRBJ1-1
v_call: TRBV29-1
cdr3_nt: TGCAGCGTTGAGGGCAGGTTGCATGAAGCTTTCTTT
cdr3_aa: CSVEGRLHEAFF

d_call: .
clone_size: .
j_call: TRBJ2-2
v_call: TRBV4-2
cdr3_nt: TGTGCCAGCAGCCAAGGTTGGGGGGCCGACACCGGGGAGCTGTTTTTT
cdr3_aa: CASSQGWGADTGELFF

d_call: .
clone_size: once
j_call: TRBJ2-7
v_call: TRBV6-1
cdr3_nt: TGTGCCAGCAGTGCACAGGGTCTTAAGCAGTACTTC
cdr3_aa: CASSAQGLKQYF

d_call: .
clone_size: .
j_call: TRBJ2-1
v_call: TRBV7-7
cdr3_nt: TGTGCCAGCAGCTCGGGGCCAAGCTCCTACAATGAGCAGTTCTTC
cdr3_aa: CASSSGPSSYNEQFF

d_call: .
clone_size: .
j_call: TRBJ2-2
v_call: TRBV5-4
cdr3_nt: TGTGCCAGCAGCTTTGGCCTCGGGGAGCTGTTTTTT
cdr3_aa: CASSFGLGELFF

d_call: TRBD1
clone_size: .
j_call: TRBJ1-3
v_call: TRBV7-9
cdr3_nt: TGTGCCAGCAGCTCCGACAGGGAGGGAAACACCATATATTTT
cdr3_aa: CASSSDREGNTIYF

d_call: TRBD2
clone_size: once
j_call: TRBJ2-4
v_call: TRBV29-1
cdr3_nt: TGCAGCGTTTCGGGGGGACTAGCCAAAAACATTCAGTACTTC
cdr3_aa: CSVSGGLAKNIQYF

d_call: .
clone_size: .
j_call: TRBJ1-4
v_call: TRBV15
cdr3_nt: TGTGCCACCAGTAAGAGTGAGGGCAGGCTTAATGAAAAACTGTTTTTT
cdr3_aa: CATSKSEGRLNEKLFF

d_call: TRBD2
clone_size: .
j_call: TRBJ2-7
v_call: TRBV2
cdr3_nt: TGTGCCAGCATCTCAGAAGAGGGCGGGGGGTCCTACGAGCAGTACTTC
cdr3_aa: CASISEEGGGSYEQYF

d_call: TRBD2
clone_size: .
j_call: TRBJ2-3
v_call: TRBV7-9
cdr3_nt: TGTGCCAGCAGCCATCCGACTAGCGGGGGCCTGCGCACAGATACGCAGTATTTT
cdr3_aa: CASSHPTSGGLRTDTQYF

d_call: TRBD1
clone_size: .
j_call: TRBJ1-6
v_call: TRBV14
cdr3_nt: TGTGCCAGCAGCCAAGCGGGGACAGTAAATTCACCCCTCCACTTT
cdr3_aa: CASSQAGTVNSPLHF

d_call: TRBD1
clone_size: .
j_call: TRBJ2-7
v_call: TRBV2
cdr3_nt: TGTGCCAGCAGTGAATCTTTGACAGGGATCAACGAGCAGTACTTC
cdr3_aa: CASSESLTGINEQYF

d_call: .
clone_size: .
j_call: TRBJ2-2
v_call: TRBV11-2
cdr3_nt: TGTGCCAGCAGCTTTCTTGGCACCGGGGAGCTGTTTTTT
cdr3_aa: CASSFLGTGELFF